The subject of this entry is one TCR beta chain. MiXCR, applied by TCRdb to the RT-PCR reads, yields one record per CDR3 protein. Among just under 550,000 distinct CDR3 sequences listed, 20% to 25% were seen once. This record comes from a study of response to subunit inactivated influenza vaccine. Separately, the same data were catalogued under a study of T cells expressing NK-cell markers. That report notes: Beta-chain TCR cDNA was generated via 5'RACE template switching with UMIs. Anti-gamma-delta TCR antibody use in several experiments restricted sorting to alpha-beta TCR T cells. Of the CD8+ T cell pool in roughly six donors, roughly 1.0-8% was accounted for by dominant NKG2C+ clonotypes.

The material was CD4+ T cells sorted from PBMCs, obtained 12 days after vaccination. The clonotype comes from a man between 45 and 60 years old who received an inactivated influenza vaccine.

The CDR3 region is CASSFDRGRSSGNTIYF. The DNA of the CDR3 is TGTGCCAGCAGCTTCGACAGGGGTCGCTCCTCTGGAAACACCATATATTTT. The gene calls are TRBV5-6 and TRBJ1-3; 8 bases are shared with TRBD1. Germline V CDR1 and CDR2: SGHDT, YYEEEE. This CDR3 is built from 17 residues. Trimming cost V 2 bases and J 0 bases; bases outside gene matches: 7.